The present entry profiles one T cell receptor (beta chain) with its context. Its target is not known. The germline V gene encodes CDR1 SGHDT and CDR2 YYEEEE. The CDR3 has 16 residues. The ends were cut back, 3 bases at V and 2 bases at J, with 14 bases in the middle. The repertoire was sequenced with immunoSEQ multiplex PCR; TCRdb's copy has only in-frame clones and lacks some. The table records about 35,000 clones, 76% of them present only once. Relapse after autologous stem cell transplantation occurred in every patient, and brentuximab vedotin exposure varied. Under best response, outcomes were complete response, partial response or progressive disease. This record belongs to a study of PD-1 blockade in classical Hodgkin lymphoma. General observations from the study: Newly diagnosed patients reportedly had lower baseline TCR diversity than healthy donors. Exclusion covered patients beginning nivolumab under 1 year post-ASCT.

This clonotype was sampled from a human donor with classical Hodgkin lymphoma. Source: peripheral blood mononuclear cells (PBMCs), taken before the second cycle of nivolumab. V usage is TRBV5-6 and J usage is TRBJ1-4; D not resolved. The CDR3 nucleotides read TGTGCCAGCAGCTCCCTAGACTCATGGACTAATGAAAAACTGTTTTTT. Its protein product is CASSSLDSWTNEKLFF.